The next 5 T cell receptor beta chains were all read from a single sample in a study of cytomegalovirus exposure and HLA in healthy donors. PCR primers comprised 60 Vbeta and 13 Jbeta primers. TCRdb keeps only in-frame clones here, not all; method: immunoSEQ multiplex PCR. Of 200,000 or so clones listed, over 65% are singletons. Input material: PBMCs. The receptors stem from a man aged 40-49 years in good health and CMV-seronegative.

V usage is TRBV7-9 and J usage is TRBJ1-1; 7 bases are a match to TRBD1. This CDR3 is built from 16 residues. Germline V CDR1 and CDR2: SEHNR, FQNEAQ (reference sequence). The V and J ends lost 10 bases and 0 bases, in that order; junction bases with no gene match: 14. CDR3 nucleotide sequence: TGTGCCACCGAACACCGCGACAGGGCGATGAACACTGAAGCTTTCTTT. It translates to CATEHRDRAMNTEAFF.

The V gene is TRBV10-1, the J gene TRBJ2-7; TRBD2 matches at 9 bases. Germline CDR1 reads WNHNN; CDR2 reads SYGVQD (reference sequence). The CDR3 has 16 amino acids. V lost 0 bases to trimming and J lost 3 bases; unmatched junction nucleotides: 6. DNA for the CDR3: TGCGCCAGCAGTGAGTCAGGGCTAGCGGGAATCTACGAGCAGTACTTC. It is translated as CASSESGLAGIYEQYF.

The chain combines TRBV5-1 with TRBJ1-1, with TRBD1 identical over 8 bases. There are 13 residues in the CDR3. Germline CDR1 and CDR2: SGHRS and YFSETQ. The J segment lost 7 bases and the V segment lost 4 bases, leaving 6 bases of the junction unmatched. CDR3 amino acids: CASSQTGDNEAFF. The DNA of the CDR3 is TGCGCCAGCAGCCAGACAGGGGATAATGAAGCTTTCTTT.

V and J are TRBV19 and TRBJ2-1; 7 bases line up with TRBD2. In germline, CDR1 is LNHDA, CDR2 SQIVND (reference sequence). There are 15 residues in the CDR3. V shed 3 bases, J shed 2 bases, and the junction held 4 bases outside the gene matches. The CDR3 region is CASSMKRGAYNEQFF. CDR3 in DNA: TGTGCCAGTAGTATGAAACGGGGGGCCTACAATGAGCAGTTCTTC.

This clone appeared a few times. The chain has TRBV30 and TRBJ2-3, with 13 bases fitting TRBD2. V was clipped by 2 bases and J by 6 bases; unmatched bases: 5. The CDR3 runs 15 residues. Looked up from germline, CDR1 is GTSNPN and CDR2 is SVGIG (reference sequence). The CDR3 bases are TGTGCCTGGAGTCGTGGACTAGCGGGAGCGGATACGCAGTATTTT. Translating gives CAWSRGLAGADTQYF.